This T cell receptor beta chain was sequenced for a study of CD8 T cells in ankylosing spondylitis. Study findings and constraints: Significant enrichment of disease-linked clones was reported in matched ankylosing spondylitis synovial fluid. Apparently characteristic of ankylosing spondylitis blood was a TCR beta motif (about 8 highly homologous variants). Reactive arthritis synovial fluid and blood were previously reported to contain some motif variants.

With molecular barcodes, quantitative 5'-RACE was used to make the TCR beta libraries. TCRdb reprocessed the 5' RACE reads via MiXCR and lists one record per CDR3 protein. The sample yields 300,000 to 400,000 distinct CDR3 sequences, approximately 10% seen once. This clonotype showed up many times. Its antigen remains unknown. V lost 3 bases and J 5 bases, leaving 13 bases between the germline ends. The CDR3 is 15 amino acids. The germline V gene encodes CDR1 LGHDT and CDR2 YNNKEL (reference sequence). The material sequenced was blood, either unsorted or a sorted T cell fraction (not recorded which). V gene TRBV3-1 combines with J gene TRBJ2-2; D remains ambiguous. The TCR comes from a female donor with ankylosing spondylitis or in good health (not recorded which). CDR3 coding DNA: TGTGCCAGCAGCCACACACGGGCAGTAACCGGGGAGCTGTTTTTT. It specifies CASSHTRAVTGELFF.